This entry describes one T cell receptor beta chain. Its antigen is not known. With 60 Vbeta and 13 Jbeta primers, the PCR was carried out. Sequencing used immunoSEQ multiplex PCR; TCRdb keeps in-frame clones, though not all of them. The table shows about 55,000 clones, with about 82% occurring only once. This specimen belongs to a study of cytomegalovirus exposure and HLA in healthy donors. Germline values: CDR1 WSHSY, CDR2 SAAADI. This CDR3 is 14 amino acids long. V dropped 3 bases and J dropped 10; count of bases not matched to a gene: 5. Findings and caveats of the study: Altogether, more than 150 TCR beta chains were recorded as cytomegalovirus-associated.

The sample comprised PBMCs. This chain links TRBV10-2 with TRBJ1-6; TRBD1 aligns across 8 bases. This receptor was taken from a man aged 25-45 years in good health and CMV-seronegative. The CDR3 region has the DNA TGCGCCAGCAGTGAAACAGGGGGTCCGTCACCCCTCCACTTT. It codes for CASSETGGPSPLHF.